In its sample, the clone carrying this T cell receptor beta chain was seen a few times. Its antigen is unidentified. The germline V and J ends were trimmed by 7 bases and 3 bases, with 12 bases remaining between them. Germline V gene data show CDR1 as LNHNV and CDR2 as YYDKDF (reference sequence). The CDR3 is made up of 13 amino acids. These data are taken from a study of blood T cells in healthy people across ages. A sample-barcoded 5' primer and a J-beta primer mix were used in a second PCR of roughly 7 to 11 cycles. TCRdb reanalysed the 5' RACE reads using MiXCR and keeps one entry per CDR3 protein. The table shows about 650,000 distinct CDR3 sequences, with about 30% occurring only once. The study recruited healthy Caucasian donors from Russia who were aged about 6 to 100. At least 6.5 million PBMCs were isolated per sample. Extraction of total RNA produced a minimum of 6 micrograms from each sample.

Study findings and constraints: More naive CD4+ cells and higher diversity marked long-lived donors relative to aged donors.

The sequencing sample was made of blood. The clonotype comes from a woman older than 75 in good health. The rearrangement uses TRBV15 and TRBJ1-1; possibly TRBD1 for D (5 bases). The DNA of the CDR3 is TGTGCCACCACCCGACAGAGCTACACTGAAGCTTTCTTT. The encoded protein is CATTRQSYTEAFF. Supplemented by reference TRBV15 and TRBJ1-1, the full variable domain reads DAMVIQNPRYQVTQFGKPVTLSCSQTLNHNVMYWYQQKSSQAPKLLFHYYDKDFNNEADTPDNFQSRRPNTSFCFLDIRSPGLGDTAMYLCATTRQSYTEAFFGQGTRLTVV.